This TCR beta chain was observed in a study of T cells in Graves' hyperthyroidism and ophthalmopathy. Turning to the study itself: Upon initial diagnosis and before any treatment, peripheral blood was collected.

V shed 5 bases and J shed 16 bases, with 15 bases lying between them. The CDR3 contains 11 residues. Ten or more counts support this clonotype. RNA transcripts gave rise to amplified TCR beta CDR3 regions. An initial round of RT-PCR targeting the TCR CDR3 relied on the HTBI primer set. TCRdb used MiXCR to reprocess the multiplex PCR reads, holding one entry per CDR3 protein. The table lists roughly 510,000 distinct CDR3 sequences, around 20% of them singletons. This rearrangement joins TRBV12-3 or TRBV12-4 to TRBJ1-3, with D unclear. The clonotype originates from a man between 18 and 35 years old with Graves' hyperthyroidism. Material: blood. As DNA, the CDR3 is TGTGCCAGCAGTGTCTCGGTTCCGATGTATTTT. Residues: CASSVSVPMYF.